Sequencing of this T cell receptor (beta chain) was carried out in a study of regulatory T cells in long-lasting Graves disease. The wider study: New Graves' disease cases had less than 3 months of antithyroid drugs. The study's findings and limits: Owing to a sample size that was small, accuracy may have been reduced.

The germline CDR1 and CDR2 sequences are GTSNPN and SVGIG (reference sequence). The CDR3 loop spans 13 amino acids. V lost 1 base, J lost 1 base, and 5 bases lay in between. Time point denoted: newly diagnosed GD, antithyroid drugs for less than 3 months. The TCR library was made from RNA that had been extracted from PBMCs in TRIzol. This clonotype appeared many times. What it binds is unknown. Libraries of TCR beta came from iRepertoire HTBI primers plus Arm-PCR of CDR3 regions. MiXCR was run by TCRdb on the multiplex PCR reads, yielding one entry per CDR3 protein. The data hold about 470,000 distinct CDR3 sequences, with 15% to 20% observed a single time. Separately, the same data were catalogued under a study of T cells in Graves' hyperthyroidism and ophthalmopathy. That study reports: Ophthalmopathy could be told apart from stable hyperthyroidism with a 13 V-J model.

The chain combines TRBV30 with TRBJ1-5; the D is unclear. The receptor comes from a man aged 35 to 55 with Graves disease. The input for sequencing was peripheral blood mononuclear cells (PBMCs), taken at new diagnosis, from a patient treated with antithyroid drugs. CDR3 amino acids: CAWSEESNQPQHF. The DNA for the CDR3 is TGTGCCTGGAGTGAGGAGAGCAATCAGCCCCAGCATTTT.